A single sample gave rise to the 5 T cell receptor beta chains below, sequenced in a study of blood T cell repertoires in COVID-19. Assay used: immunoSEQ multiplex PCR; TCRdb lists only in-frame clones, some missing. The data show some 350,000 clones, roughly nine tenths seen once. The sequenced sample was peripheral blood. The receptors were sampled from a woman aged 30 to 39 with COVID-19, enrolled during active disease.

The J gene is TRBJ2-2, the V gene TRBV27; D is ambiguous. The V end lost 2 bases, the J end lost 3 bases, and 7 bases lay between the germline ends. Germline CDR1 and CDR2: MNHEY and SMNVEV (reference sequence). This CDR3 has 14 amino acids. The CDR3: CASSLSKYTGELFF. The DNA for the CDR3 is TGTGCCAGCAGTTTAAGCAAGTACACCGGGGAGCTGTTTTTT.

The chain uses TRBV7-2 and TRBJ2-1; D is uncertain. Per germline, CDR1 SGHTA and CDR2 FQGNSA. The length of the CDR3 is 15 residues. Trimming took off 1 base at V and 6 bases at J, with 13 bases between the two ends. As DNA, the CDR3 is TGTGCCAGCAGCTTAGGTAGCTATGGTGGCAATGAGCAGTTCTTC. Its protein is CASSLGSYGGNEQFF.

This chain's CDR3 is CASSPTGVYYNEQFF. The CDR3 region has the DNA TGTGCCAGCAGCCCGACAGGGGTCTACTACAATGAGCAGTTCTTC. The chain recombines TRBV6-2 or TRBV6-3 with TRBJ2-1; 8 nucleotides align to TRBD1. CDR1 is MNHEY, CDR2 SVGEGT, per germline. The CDR3 covers 15 residues. Losses at the gene ends were 6 bases for V and 3 bases for J; bases not matched to a gene: 7.

The rearrangement joins TRBV6-2 or TRBV6-3 to TRBJ2-3; 12 nucleotides match TRBD2. V trimming: 6 bases; J trimming: 5 bases; junction bases outside the gene matches: 18. Germline V gene lookup returns CDR1 MNHEY and CDR2 SVGEGT. CDR3 length: 19 amino acids. The CDR3 protein is CASSQETSGRFPWEDTQYF. The CDR3 nucleotides read TGTGCCAGCAGCCAAGAAACTAGCGGGAGGTTCCCATGGGAAGATACGCAGTATTTT.

The gene calls are TRBV27 and TRBJ2-5; TRBD1 might be the D (6 bases). V lost 7 bases and J 2 bases, leaving 14 bases between the germline ends. The CDR3 covers 14 residues. Germline assignment: CDR1 MNHEY and CDR2 SMNVEV (reference sequence). As DNA, the CDR3 is TGTGCCAGCAAGGCACAGGGCCAGCAAGAGACCCAGTACTTC. Protein: CASKAQGQQETQYF.